This T cell receptor (beta chain) was documented in a study of cytomegalovirus exposure and HLA in healthy donors (dated by TCRdb to about 2017). Background on the whole study: According to an earlier analysis of 587 of the donors, 150 million to 200 million T cells yielded roughly 110 million unique TCR beta sequences and about 300 Gb of sequence data. An early release that covered around 590 HLA-typed donors contained 250 to 350 gigabases of sequencing data and 75 million to 100 million unique TCR sequences. The genetic ancestry cluster associated with self-reported Caucasian donors included about four fifths of the 398 genotyped donors. The aim of the study was to test whether cataloging public T cell receptors could identify signatures of past pathogen exposure. The study profiled the T cell repertoires of some 610 subjects by immunosequencing and related them to cytomegalovirus serostatus. A separate validation cohort of some 130 different subjects was used in addition to the 666-subject first cohort. To predict cytomegalovirus infection status, the study combined high-throughput TCR immunosequencing, statistical association of individual TCRs with disease status, and machine learning. A later analysis re-examined previously published TCR beta repertoires from roughly 720 donors and added high-resolution HLA genotyping to investigate patterns of TCR occurrence. Rather than drawing on any new phenotypic data, the later analysis identified candidate immune exposures from TCR beta sequences and the way those sequences occurred across donors. An earlier analysis of several hundred of the donors applied high-throughput TCR beta sequencing to assess whether each TCR beta V gene segment acted as functional or pseudogenic. Donor age, sex, ethnicity and CMV serostatus were compiled together with the repertoire data. In a later genetic analysis, genome-wide SNP genotypes for about 60% of the 666 donors were used, and that subset was treated as a discovery cohort. Every discovery cohort repertoire had been produced on one sequencing platform. HLA typing included class I and class II loci at four-digit resolution. Typing coverage varied by locus: about 620-630 donors for A, B, C, DRB1 and DQB1; approximately 500 for DQA1; some 610 for DPA1; approximately 470 for DPB1. A handful of DR-DQ haplotypes were treated as single units for association and clustering because of strong linkage in the cohort. Across 300 to 500 genotyped donors of the cohort, an average of about 240,000 unique TCR beta nucleotide sequences per donor were sequenced, and approximately 19% of those sequences were non-productive. Paper-wide results and their limitations: Three of the identified cytomegalovirus-associated TCR beta chains were confirmed in vitro to be specific for cytomegalovirus antigens. In the study, around 150 TCR beta chains were listed as associated with cytomegalovirus. The cohort was sequenced for TCR beta chains only, and without alpha or paired-chain data the features that could be detected were limited. At a false discovery rate of 0.05, a later analysis linked about 17,000 TCR beta sequences to specific HLA alleles. Presence/absence analyses assumed roughly uniform sequencing depth across donors, an assumption that may not hold. A further reported finding was that TCR beta sequences accurately predicted the HLA-A and HLA-B alleles for most subjects in the first cohort. Because counts were too low, roughly 18 rarely observed V segments, including chromosome 9 orphons, were left out of the earlier analysis of 587 of the donors. The 87-base-pair reads could not distinguish some IMGT-functional V segments, including TRBV6-2 and TRBV6-3, so those segments were excluded. The classifier was reported to diagnose cytomegalovirus status with high specificity and sensitivity in both the original cohort and the validation cohort. In an earlier analysis of 450 to 750 of the donors, most TCR beta V segments appeared in productive rearrangements about 87% or about 30% of the time, broadly matching IMGT annotations. According to a later analysis, most CMV-associated TCR beta chains appeared to be HLA-restricted, and the HLA associations seemed to be driven largely by CMV exposure. Compared with the roughly 720-donor mean, donors in an Asian-associated ancestry cluster had fewer N-insertions in productive TCRs, according to a later genetic analysis. In a later genetic analysis, a missense DCLRE1C variant was associated with V-gene and J-gene trimming of TCR beta chains, and the association was replicated in an independent cohort. A later analysis reported that several top co-occurrence clusters appeared linked to parvovirus B19, influenza, CMV and Epstein-Barr virus. Most TCR sequences were seen in very few donors, while some public TCRs were found in many individuals. The authors suggested that the approach could potentially be generalized to other disease states and immunological phenotypes. Compared with equally common non-associated chains, HLA-associated TCR beta chains in a later analysis were more clonally expanded and had lower generation probabilities. Correlated functional status among segregating V segments might reflect linkage disequilibrium, but an unknown experimental factor could not be ruled out. The sequencing pipeline was judged likely to have produced a cluster of highly shared sequence variants as a technical artifact. In a later analysis, TCR association rates were found to vary across HLA loci, with the most associated TCRs seen for DRB1 alleles and the fewest for HLA-C alleles. When HLA alleles, especially DR and DQ, strongly co-occurred, attributing TCR associations to individual alleles was difficult. Immune exposure information for the cohort was limited to CMV serostatus. Because HLA typing was unavailable for some donors at each locus, only the typed subset was used in association tests.

V lost 5 bases and J lost 8 bases; the stretch between them is 11 bases long. The CDR1 and CDR2 encoded by the germline V gene are SGHDT and YYEEEE. Taken from cysteine to phenylalanine, the CDR3 has 13 residues. Of all the DNA, just the CDR3 is kept, 39 bases in frame from base 1. The library was obtained by the immunoSEQ multiplex PCR assay. For the multiplex PCR, a mixture combining 60 forward primers for TCR Vbeta segments and 13 reverse primers for TCR Jbeta segments was used. A multiplex PCR assay on genomic DNA amplified the CDR3 region of rearranged TCR beta genes. On the Illumina HiSeq System, the amplified TCR beta libraries were sequenced as 87-base-pair reads. Per the original workflow: Across the 500 to 700 repertoires, a later analysis counted 60 million to 90 million unique TCR beta chains, roughly 11 million of which were shared by at least two donors. A nearest-neighbor algorithm error-corrected the raw reads and collapsed the reads into unique sequences, merging closely related sequences to remove PCR and sequencing errors. V, D and J gene segments were assigned by aligning CDR3 sequences to IMGT reference sequences. For a sequence to be retained, at least a six-nucleotide match to both a V gene segment and a J gene segment was required. Rearrangements were called productive when the CDR3 lacked stop codons and stayed in frame with V and J; all others were non-productive. CDR3 was defined by IMGT convention, running from the second conserved V-encoded cysteine to the conserved J-encoded phenylalanine. Sequences without an unambiguous match to a single V gene segment were excluded from the earlier analysis of approximately 560 of the donors. An earlier analysis of about 590 of the donors classified V segments as functional when productive rearrangements were above 56.7% and as segregating when the standard deviation between donors was above 5%. A statistical classification framework was developed to diagnose cytomegalovirus status using the catalog of TCR beta chain sequences. In a later analysis, TCR nucleotide sequences were compared against IMGT/GENE-DB human TR gene sequences so that V and J genes could be assigned. In a later analysis, CDR3 sequences and most-parsimonious VDJ recombination scenarios were assigned using the TCRdist pipeline. A later analysis defined each TCR beta chain by its CDR3 amino acid sequence plus V-gene family, and excluded reads lacking a unique V-gene family. To address suspected cross-contamination and a sequencing artifact, a later analysis removed 592 highly shared, low-generation-probability nucleotide sequences. In a later analysis, a clonal expansion index for each public chain was calculated from normalized within-repertoire ranks of inferred template counts. A later analysis computed generation probabilities with a VDJ recombination model fitted to out-of-frame rearrangements, and checked the results against IGoR. In a later analysis, hypergeometric tests were used to score TCR-TCR, TCR-HLA and TCR-CMV co-occurrence, with a repertoire-size bias correction applied to TCR pairs. A later analysis estimated false discovery rates by permuting HLA or CMV assignments 20 times. In a later analysis, co-occurring TCRs were grouped with DBSCAN, and TCRdist sequence similarity was added when clustering was performed within HLA-allele-positive subsets. Co-occurrence clustering excluded repertoires with fewer than 30,000 or more than 120,000 public chains, plus five with anomalous nucleotide sharing. TCRdb obtained this table from immuneACCESS and retained in-frame rearrangements with V and J assigned. These tables miss some clones; where compared with another copy, unresolved V genes account for less than half of the shortfall, and the remainder is unexplained. V, J and clone size were drawn from that table, and D and trimming were deduced from the DNA. The sample table shows around 70,000 clones, and approximately 90% are seen once. The ten largest account for roughly 2% of the sample.

Concerning this clone: This receptor's antigen is unknown. The record has no base qualities; no much larger clone is one base away.

The cohort comprised around 700 healthy bone marrow donors. At the time of sampling, every cohort member was nominally healthy, though immune exposures that went unrecorded were likely present. The donor was CMV seronegative and was included in the group of a few hundred seronegative cohort members. Each donor provided a peripheral blood sample, and peripheral blood mononuclear cells were used for TCR beta sequencing. The Qiagen DNeasy Blood Extraction Kit was used to extract genomic DNA from the blood cell samples. Sequenced sample: PBMCs. The sequence links TRBV5-6 to TRBJ1-6; the best D guess is TRBD1, with 5 bases matching. The receptor was isolated from a woman in her 30s in good health and CMV-seronegative. CDR3 loop: CASSRDSDSPLHF. The bases are TGTGCCAGCAGTCGCGACAGTGATTCACCCCTCCACTTT.